The 21 T cell receptor beta chains below were found in one sample sequenced in a study of T cell changes during pregnancy in multiple sclerosis. Sequencing used immunoSEQ multiplex PCR; TCRdb keeps in-frame clones, though not all of them. The sample contains 100,000 to 110,000 clones, 92% of which appear only once. This specimen was peripheral blood, taken after pregnancy. The receptors were sampled from a female donor with multiple sclerosis, enrolled in a pregnancy study.

The J gene is TRBJ2-5, the V gene TRBV7-8; possible D gene TRBD1, 6 bases. V was pared by 8 bases and J by 5 bases, with 15 bases between. Germline-derived CDR1 and CDR2 are SGHVS and FQNEAQ. The CDR3 length is 13 residues. The CDR3 loop reads CASWGQGTETQYF. In nucleotides, the CDR3 is TGTGCCAGCTGGGGGCAGGGGACGGAGACCCAGTACTTC.

The chain carries TRBV15 and TRBJ2-5; 7 bases match TRBD2. The trim removed 2 bases at V and 7 bases at J, leaving 28 bases unmatched. CDR1 and CDR2 from the germline V gene are LNHNV and YYDKDF (reference sequence). The CDR3 loop spans 21 amino acids. The CDR3: CATSRLYGRSRGLAGITTQYF. The CDR3 bases are TGTGCCACCAGCAGACTATATGGGAGGTCCCGGGGCTTAGCGGGTATAACGACCCAGTACTTC.

The V and J genes are TRBV5-5 and TRBJ1-2; D perhaps matches TRBD1 (5 bases). V dropped 0 bases and J dropped 5 bases, with 17 bases sitting between them. From germline, CDR1 is SGHKS and CDR2 YYEKEE (reference sequence). The CDR3 sequence is 16 residues long. In nucleotides, the CDR3 is TGTGCCAGCAGCTTGGCCGTCTCCCGGGAGGGGTATGGCTACACCTTC. Amino acid sequence: CASSLAVSREGYGYTF.

This clone was detected once. The genes are TRBV7-2 and TRBJ2-3; 7 bases fit TRBD2. In germline, CDR1 is SGHTA, CDR2 FQGNSA. The CDR3 extends over 18 amino acids. Losses at the gene ends were 5 bases for V and 4 bases for J; bases not matched to a gene: 18. This CDR3 is CASSPIGGGRGRADTQYF. The CDR3 DNA sequence: TGTGCCAGCAGCCCGATTGGTGGCGGGAGAGGGAGGGCAGATACGCAGTATTTT.

This chain joins TRBV15 and TRBJ2-7; 8 nucleotides align to TRBD2. V shed 0 bases and J 3 bases; nucleotides not matched to a gene: 1. This CDR3 spans 14 amino acids. Germline V gene data show CDR1 as LNHNV and CDR2 as YYDKDF (reference sequence). The CDR3 sequence: CATSRELAVYEQYF. CDR3 nucleotide sequence: TGTGCCACCAGCAGAGAACTAGCGGTCTACGAGCAGTACTTC.

The genes are TRBV2 and TRBJ1-5; 10 nucleotides line up with TRBD1. Germline V lookup: CDR1 SNHLY, CDR2 FYNNEI. This CDR3 contains 17 residues. The J segment lost 0 bases and the V segment lost 6 bases, leaving 8 bases of the junction unmatched. The CDR3 spells CASRRDRGTNSNQPQHF. The CDR3 coding sequence is TGTGCCAGCAGACGGGACAGGGGAACTAATAGCAATCAGCCCCAGCATTTT.

The chain is built from TRBV6-5 and TRBJ1-2; perhaps TRBD1 as D (6 bases). The V end lost 0 bases, the J end lost 5 bases, and 13 bases lay between the germline ends. The germline gives CDR1 MNHEY, CDR2 SVGAGI. The CDR3 is 15 amino acids. CDR3 DNA sequence: TGTGCCAGCAGTTACTCCCAGACAGGCTTATATGGCTACACCTTC. It translates to CASSYSQTGLYGYTF.

The CDR3: CSVGQGADSPLHF. The CDR3 DNA sequence: TGCAGCGTGGGACAGGGGGCGGATTCACCCCTCCACTTT. The chain carries TRBV29-1 and TRBJ1-6; TRBD1 agrees at 12 bases. V lost 6 bases to trimming and J lost 8 bases; unmatched junction nucleotides: 2. Germline CDR1 reads SQVTM; CDR2 reads ANQGSEA. The CDR3 consists of 13 residues.

The chain couples TRBV15 to TRBJ1-1; the match to TRBD1 covers 7 bases. CDR3 length equals 18 residues. The V segment lost 2 bases and the J segment 3 bases; nucleotides outside the gene matches: 15. CDR1 LNHNV and CDR2 YYDKDF come from the germline V gene (reference sequence). CDR3 amino acids: CATSRPTGLARGYTEAFF. Written as DNA, the CDR3 is TGTGCCACCAGCAGACCCACCGGGCTAGCCAGGGGGTACACTGAAGCTTTCTTT.

V is TRBV11-2 and J is TRBJ2-7, with TRBD1 matching 8 bases. The CDR3 has 15 residues. Germline CDR1 and CDR2: SGHAT and FQNNGV. V was clipped by 5 bases and J by 4 bases; unmatched bases: 10. CDR3 nucleotide sequence: TGTGCCAGCAGCCTCCCGGGACAGGCTTCGTACGAGCAGTACTTC. It codes for CASSLPGQASYEQYF. The whole variable domain, filled in from reference TRBV11-2 and TRBJ2-7, reads EAGVAQSPRYKIIEKRQSVAFWCNPISGHATLYWYQQILGQGPKLLIQFQNNGVVDDSQLPKDRFSAERLKGVDSTLKIQPAKLEDSAVYLCASSLPGQASYEQYFGPGTRLTVT.

J is TRBJ2-2 and V is TRBV7-8; the match to TRBD2 covers 8 bases. Trimming cost V 4 bases and J 6 bases; bases outside gene matches: 16. The CDR3 spans 18 residues. Germline loops: CDR1 SGHVS, CDR2 FQNEAQ. CDR3 in amino acids: CASSSGRGARLSAGELFF. CDR3 nucleotide sequence: TGTGCCAGCAGCTCGGGGCGGGGGGCCCGATTGTCGGCCGGGGAGCTGTTTTTT.

The V gene is TRBV14, the J gene TRBJ2-4; TRBD2 matches 9 bases. J gave up 6 bases and V 3 bases, and 3 bases lay outside the gene matches. The CDR3 length is 14 residues. Germline loops: CDR1 SGHDN, CDR2 FVKESK. This chain's CDR3 is CASSHGLALNIQYF. CDR3 DNA: TGTGCCAGCAGCCATGGACTAGCGTTAAACATTCAGTACTTC.

This sequence joins TRBV7-2 and TRBJ2-5; 9 bases align to TRBD2. Germline CDR1 SGHTA, CDR2 FQGNSA. V lost 1 base, J lost 5 bases, and 14 bases stayed unmatched. The CDR3 consists of 18 residues. The CDR3 here is CASSLGSRRGGLAETQYF. The CDR3 region has the DNA TGTGCCAGCAGCTTAGGGAGTAGGCGGGGGGGCCTCGCGGAGACCCAGTACTTC.

The genes are TRBV5-4 and TRBJ2-1, with D possibly matching TRBD2 (5 bases). The V gene lost 3 bases and the J gene lost 5 bases, with 15 bases spanning the gap. From germline, CDR1 is SGHNT and CDR2 YYREEE (reference sequence). The CDR3 sequence is 15 residues long. CDR3 in DNA: TGTGCCAGCAGCTGGAAGGCTGCGGGCGACAATGAGCAGTTCTTC. Its translation is CASSWKAAGDNEQFF. Variable domain in full (rest from reference TRBV5-4 and TRBJ2-1): ETGVTQSPTHLIKTRGQQVTLRCSSQSGHNTVSWYQQALGQGPQFIFQYYREEENGRGNFPPRFSGLQFPNYSSELNVNALELDDSALYLCASSWKAAGDNEQFFGPGTRLTVL.

The chain has TRBV28 and TRBJ2-7; 13 nucleotides line up with TRBD2. Germline-derived CDR1 and CDR2 are MDHEN and SYDVKM. The CDR3 totals 20 residues. J gave up 6 bases and V 1 base, and 18 bases lay outside the gene matches. The CDR3, as DNA: TGTGCCAGCAGTTTATTTCTTGGACTAGCGGGAGCCACCCCTCCGGGCGAGCAGTACTTC. Protein product: CASSLFLGLAGATPPGEQYF.

The chain couples TRBV30 to TRBJ2-1, with 7 bases matching TRBD1. The V and J ends lost 7 bases and 6 bases, in that order; junction bases with no gene match: 3. The CDR3 spans 11 residues. The germline V gene encodes CDR1 GTSNPN and CDR2 SVGIG (reference sequence). This CDR3 reads CASTGINEQFF. In nucleotides, the CDR3 is TGTGCCTCGACAGGGATCAATGAGCAGTTCTTC.

This chain connects TRBV10-3 to TRBJ1-2; possible D gene TRBD1, 5 bases. Germline values: CDR1 ENHRY, CDR2 SYGVKD. This CDR3 spans 14 amino acids. The ends were cut back, 2 bases at V and 4 bases at J, with 11 bases in the middle. CDR3: CAISEARRGYGYTF. The CDR3 region has the DNA TGTGCCATCAGTGAGGCCCGGAGGGGCTATGGCTACACCTTC.

V gene TRBV5-5 combines with J gene TRBJ1-2; 9 bases agree with TRBD1. CDR1 SGHKS and CDR2 YYEKEE come from the germline V gene (reference sequence). This CDR3 is built from 16 residues. V trimming: 4 bases; J trimming: 4 bases; junction bases outside the gene matches: 11. As DNA, the CDR3 is TGTGCCAGCAGCGTACAGGGACAGGGTTTGGGCTATGGCTACACCTTC. Its protein product is CASSVQGQGLGYGYTF.

This rearrangement joins TRBV9 to TRBJ2-3; 8 bases align to TRBD2. Trimming at V came to 0 bases and at J to 4 bases, leaving 7 bases not matched to a gene. CDR1 and CDR2 (germline): SGDLS, YYNGEE. The CDR3 loop spans 16 amino acids. CDR3 DNA: TGTGCCAGCAGCGTAGGTAACGGGGGGGCGTCAGATACGCAGTATTTT. Translation: CASSVGNGGASDTQYF.

The chain combines TRBV6-6 with TRBJ2-7; 10 positions match TRBD1. Germline V CDR1 and CDR2: MNHNY, SVGAGI (reference sequence). The junction had 12 bases not matched to a gene; V was cut back by 6 bases and J by 7 bases. The CDR3 covers 15 residues. The CDR3 reads CASRDRDRGWGEQYF. As DNA, the CDR3 is TGTGCCAGCAGAGACCGGGACAGGGGCTGGGGGGAGCAGTACTTC.

This chain connects TRBV6-5 to TRBJ2-7; TRBD2 aligns across 11 bases. CDR3 size: 15 residues. Unmatched junction bases numbered 4, after V lost 3 bases and J lost 3 bases. Germline V gene lookup returns CDR1 MNHEY and CDR2 SVGAGI. CDR3 region: CASSYYSGGGYEQYF. In DNA, the CDR3 is TGTGCCAGCAGTTATTATAGCGGGGGGGGCTACGAGCAGTACTTC.